This T cell receptor (beta chain) was obtained from a study of CD8 T cells in ankylosing spondylitis. In TCRdb, the 5' RACE reads were re-called with MiXCR into one record per CDR3 protein. The table records 200,000 or so distinct CDR3 sequences, approximately 24% of them present only once. V lost 4 bases, J lost 0 bases, and 13 bases lay in between. The CDR3 sequence is 16 residues long. Germline CDR1 DFQATT, CDR2 SNEGSKA (reference sequence). Source material: blood, either unsorted or a sorted T cell fraction (not recorded which). This clonotype originated in a male donor with ankylosing spondylitis or in good health (not recorded which). This chain uses TRBV20-1 with TRBJ1-6; no clear D. The CDR3: CSAKRGESSYNSPLHF. CDR3 in DNA: TGCAGTGCTAAACGCGGGGAGAGCTCCTATAATTCACCCCTCCACTTT.